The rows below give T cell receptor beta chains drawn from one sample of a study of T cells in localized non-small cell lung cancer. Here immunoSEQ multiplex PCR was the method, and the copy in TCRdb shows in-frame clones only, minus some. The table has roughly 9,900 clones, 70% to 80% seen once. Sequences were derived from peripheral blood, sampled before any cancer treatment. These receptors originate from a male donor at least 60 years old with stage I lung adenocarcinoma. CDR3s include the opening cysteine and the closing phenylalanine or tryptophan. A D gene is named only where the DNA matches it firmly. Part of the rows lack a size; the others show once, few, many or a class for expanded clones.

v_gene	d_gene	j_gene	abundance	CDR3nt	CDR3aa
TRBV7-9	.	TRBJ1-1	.	TGTGCCAGCAGCCGGGACCAGAACACTGAAGCTTTCTTT	CASSRDQNTEAFF
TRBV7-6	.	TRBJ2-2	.	TGTGCCAGCAGCTTAAGACAGAACACCGGGGAGCTGTTTTTT	CASSLRQNTGELFF
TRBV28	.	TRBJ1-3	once	TGTGCCAGCACCCTGAGGGGAGACCCTGGAAACACCATATATTTT	CASTLRGDPGNTIYF
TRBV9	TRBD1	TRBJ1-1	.	TGTGCCAGCAGCGTGGGGACAGGGGGATTCACTGAAGCTTTCTTT	CASSVGTGGFTEAFF
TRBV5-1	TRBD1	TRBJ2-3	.	TGCGCCAGCAGCTTGGAAGGGACAGGGGGTTCAGATACGCAGTATTTT	CASSLEGTGGSDTQYF
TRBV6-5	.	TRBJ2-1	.	TGTGCCAGCAGTTACTCGGGCAGGGACAATGAGCAGTTCTTC	CASSYSGRDNEQFF
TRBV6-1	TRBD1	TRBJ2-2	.	TGTGCCAGCAGAAGGACAGGCAGAGGCGGGGAGCTGTTTTTT	CASRRTGRGGELFF
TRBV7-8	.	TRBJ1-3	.	TGTGCCAGCAGCTTAGATTCGACTGGAAACACCATATATTTT	CASSLDSTGNTIYF
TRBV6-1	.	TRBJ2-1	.	TGTGCCAGCAGTGAGGTGAACTACAATGAGCAGTTCTTC	CASSEVNYNEQFF
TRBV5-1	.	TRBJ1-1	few	TGCGCCAGCAGCAAACAGGGAGTAAACACTGAAGCTTTCTTT	CASSKQGVNTEAFF
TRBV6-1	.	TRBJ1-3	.	TGTGCCAGCAGTGATTTATCCCTCTCTGGAAACACCATATATTTT	CASSDLSLSGNTIYF
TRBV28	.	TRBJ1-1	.	TGTGCCAGCAGTTTCACACAGGGGAACACTGAAGCTTTCTTT	CASSFTQGNTEAFF
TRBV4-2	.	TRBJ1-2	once	TGTGCCAGCAGCCAAGACGGAGACAGGACCATAAACTATGGCTACACCTTC	CASSQDGDRTINYGYTF
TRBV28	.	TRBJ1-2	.	TGTGCCAGCAGCCGCTCTCTCTATGGCTACACCTTC	CASSRSLYGYTF
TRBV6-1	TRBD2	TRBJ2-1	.	TGTGCCAGCATTGGACTAGCTTCTTACAATGAGCAGTTCTTC	CASIGLASYNEQFF
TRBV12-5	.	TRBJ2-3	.	TGTGCTAGTGGTTTGTGGCAGGGACCAGATACGCAGTATTTT	CASGLWQGPDTQYF
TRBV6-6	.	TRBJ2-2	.	TGTGCCAGCAGTTTCCGGACTCCGAACACCGGGGAGCTGTTTTTT	CASSFRTPNTGELFF
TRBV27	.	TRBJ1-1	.	TGTGCCAGCAGTTTGAGAAGGCAGGGTGACACTGAAGCTTTCTTT	CASSLRRQGDTEAFF
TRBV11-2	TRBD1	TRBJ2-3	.	TGTGCCAGCAGCCCGAGAACAGGGGCCCCCGGAGATACGCAGTATTTT	CASSPRTGAPGDTQYF
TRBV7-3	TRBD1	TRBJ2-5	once	TGTGCCAGCAGCCAACGCAAAAGGGGGCTGGAGGAGACCCAGTACTTC	CASSQRKRGLEETQYF
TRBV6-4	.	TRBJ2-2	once	TGTGCCAGCAGTCCCTCTTACGGGGGAGTTTCCGGGGAGCTGTTTTTT	CASSPSYGGVSGELFF
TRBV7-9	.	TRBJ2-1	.	TGTGCCAGCAGCTTTGGTCTTGTTTCGTCCGGGAAGGGTGAGCAGTTCTTC	CASSFGLVSSGKGEQFF
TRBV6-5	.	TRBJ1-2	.	TGTGCCAGCAGTTACTCCAATGCGGGGATGAGTGGCTACACCTTC	CASSYSNAGMSGYTF